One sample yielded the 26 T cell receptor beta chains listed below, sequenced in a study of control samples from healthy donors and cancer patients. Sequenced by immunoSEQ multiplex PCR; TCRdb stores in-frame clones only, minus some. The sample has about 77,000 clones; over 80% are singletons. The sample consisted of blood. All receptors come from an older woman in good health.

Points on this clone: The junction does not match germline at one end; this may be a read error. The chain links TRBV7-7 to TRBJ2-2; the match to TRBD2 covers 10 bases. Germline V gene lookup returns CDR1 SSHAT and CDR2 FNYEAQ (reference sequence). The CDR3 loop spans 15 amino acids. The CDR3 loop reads CASSSSGSPAGELFF. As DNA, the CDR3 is TGTGCTAGCAGCTCTAGCGGGAGTCCGGCCGGGGAGCTGTTTTTT.

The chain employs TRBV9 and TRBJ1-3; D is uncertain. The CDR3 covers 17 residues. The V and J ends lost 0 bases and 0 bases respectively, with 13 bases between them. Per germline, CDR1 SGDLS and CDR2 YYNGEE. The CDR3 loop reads CASSVDQLQRSGNTIYF. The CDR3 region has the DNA TGTGCCAGCAGCGTAGACCAACTACAGCGCTCTGGAAACACCATATATTTT.

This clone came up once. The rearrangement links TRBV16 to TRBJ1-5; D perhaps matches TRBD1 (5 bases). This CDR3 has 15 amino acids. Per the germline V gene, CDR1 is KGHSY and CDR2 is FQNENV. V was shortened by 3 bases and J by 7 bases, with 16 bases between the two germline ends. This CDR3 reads CASSQGGAGRQPQHF. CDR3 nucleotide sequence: TGTGCCAGCAGCCAGGGAGGGGCAGGGCGACAGCCCCAGCATTTT.

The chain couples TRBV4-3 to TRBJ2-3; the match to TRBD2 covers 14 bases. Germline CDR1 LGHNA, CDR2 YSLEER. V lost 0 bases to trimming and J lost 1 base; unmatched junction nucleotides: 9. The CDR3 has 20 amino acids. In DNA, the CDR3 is TGCGCCAGCAGCCAAGATGGGGTAGGACTAGCGGGAGGTCGCACAGATACGCAGTATTTT. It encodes CASSQDGVGLAGGRTDTQYF.

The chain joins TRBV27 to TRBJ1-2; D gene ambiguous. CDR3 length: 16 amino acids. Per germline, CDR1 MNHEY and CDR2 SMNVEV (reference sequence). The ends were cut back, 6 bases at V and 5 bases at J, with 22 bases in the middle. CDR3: CASRISYGQQLYGYTF. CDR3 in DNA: TGTGCCAGCAGGATTTCGTATGGCCAGCAACTATATGGCTACACCTTC.

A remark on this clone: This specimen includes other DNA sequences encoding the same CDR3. The DNA of the CDR3 is TGTGCCAGCAGTCCGAGGGGCGGTAACACTGAAGCTTTCTTT. Translation gives CASSPRGGNTEAFF. V gene TRBV6-5 combines with J gene TRBJ1-1; tentatively, D is TRBD1 (5 bases). V lost 5 bases and J lost 2, with 12 bases in between. Germline values: CDR1 MNHEY, CDR2 SVGAGI. The CDR3 loop spans 14 amino acids.

CDR3 sequence: CASIGAGNEKLFF. CDR3 coding DNA: TGTGCCAGCATAGGGGCGGGAAATGAAAAACTGTTTTTT. The V call is TRBV28, the J call TRBJ1-4; a weak D match, TRBD1 (5 bases). V was shortened by 7 bases and J by 5 bases, with 11 bases between the two germline ends. The CDR3 has 13 amino acids. CDR1 is MDHEN, CDR2 SYDVKM, per germline.

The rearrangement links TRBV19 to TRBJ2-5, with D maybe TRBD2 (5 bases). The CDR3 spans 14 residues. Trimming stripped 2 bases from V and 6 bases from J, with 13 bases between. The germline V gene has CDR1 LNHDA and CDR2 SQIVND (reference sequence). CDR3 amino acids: CASSITASKKTQYF. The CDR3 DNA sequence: TGTGCCAGTAGTATAACGGCTAGCAAGAAGACCCAGTACTTC. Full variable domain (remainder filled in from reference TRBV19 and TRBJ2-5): DGGITQSPKYLFRKEGQNVTLSCEQNLNHDAMYWYRQDPGQGLRLIYYSQIVNDFQKGDIAEGYSVSREKKESFPLTVTSAQKNPTAFYLCASSITASKKTQYFGPGTRLLVL.

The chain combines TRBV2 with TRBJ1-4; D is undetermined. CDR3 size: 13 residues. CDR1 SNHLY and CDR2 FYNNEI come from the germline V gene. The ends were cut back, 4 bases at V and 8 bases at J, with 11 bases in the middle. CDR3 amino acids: CASSVRGGEKLFF. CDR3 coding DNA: TGTGCCAGCAGTGTACGGGGAGGGGAAAAACTGTTTTTT.

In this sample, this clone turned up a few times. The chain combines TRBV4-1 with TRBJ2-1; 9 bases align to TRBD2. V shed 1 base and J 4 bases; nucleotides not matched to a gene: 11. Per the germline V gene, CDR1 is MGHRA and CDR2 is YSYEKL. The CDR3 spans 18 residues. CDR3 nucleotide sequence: TGCGCCAGCAGCCAAGCTGGGACTAGCCGAACTCTGTACAATGAGCAGTTCTTC. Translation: CASSQAGTSRTLYNEQFF.

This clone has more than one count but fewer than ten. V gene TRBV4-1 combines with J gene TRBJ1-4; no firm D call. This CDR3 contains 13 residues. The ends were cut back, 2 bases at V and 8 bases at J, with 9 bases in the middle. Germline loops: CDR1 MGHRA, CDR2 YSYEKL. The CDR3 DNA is TGCGCCAGCAGCCAATTGGCGGGGGAAAAACTGTTTTTT. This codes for CASSQLAGEKLFF.

The CDR3 DNA sequence: TGTGCCAGCAGTTATGGGGGGGTCATGAACACTGAAGCTTTCTTT. This sequence encodes CASSYGGVMNTEAFF. The chain couples TRBV6-5 to TRBJ1-1; a weak D match, TRBD1 (5 bases). CDR3 size: 15 residues. V was shortened by 3 bases and J by 0 bases, with 11 bases between the two germline ends. Germline V gives CDR1 MNHEY, CDR2 SVGAGI.

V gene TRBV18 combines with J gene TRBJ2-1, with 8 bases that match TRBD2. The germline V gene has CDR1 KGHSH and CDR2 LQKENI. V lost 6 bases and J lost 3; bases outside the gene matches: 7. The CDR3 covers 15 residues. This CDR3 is CASSPSGSGYNEQFF. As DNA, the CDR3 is TGTGCCAGCTCCCCAAGCGGGAGTGGCTACAATGAGCAGTTCTTC. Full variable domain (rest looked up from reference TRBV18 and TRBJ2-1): NAGVMQNPRHLVRRRGQEARLRCSPMKGHSHVYWYRQLPEEGLKFMVYLQKENIIDESGMPKERFSAEFPKEGPSILRIQQVVRGDSAAYFCASSPSGSGYNEQFFGPGTRLTVL.

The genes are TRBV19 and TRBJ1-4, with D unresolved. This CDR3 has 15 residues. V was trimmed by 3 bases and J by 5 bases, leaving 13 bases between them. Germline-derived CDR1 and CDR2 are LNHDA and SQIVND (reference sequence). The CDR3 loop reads CASSILEAGNEKLFF. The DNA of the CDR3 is TGTGCCAGTAGTATCCTCGAGGCCGGAAATGAAAAACTGTTTTTT.

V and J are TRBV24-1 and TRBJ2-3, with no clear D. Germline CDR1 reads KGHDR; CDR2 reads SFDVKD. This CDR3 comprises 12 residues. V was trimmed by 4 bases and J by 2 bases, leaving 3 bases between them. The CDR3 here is CATSDVTDTQYF. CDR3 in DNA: TGTGCCACCAGTGACGTCACAGATACGCAGTATTTT.

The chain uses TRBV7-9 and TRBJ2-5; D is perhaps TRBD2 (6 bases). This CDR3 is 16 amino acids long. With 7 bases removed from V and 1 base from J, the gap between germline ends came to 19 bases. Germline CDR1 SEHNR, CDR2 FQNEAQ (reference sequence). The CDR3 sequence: CASILGGIWSQETQYF. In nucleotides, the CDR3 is TGTGCCAGCATCCTGGGCGGGATCTGGTCCCAAGAGACCCAGTACTTC.

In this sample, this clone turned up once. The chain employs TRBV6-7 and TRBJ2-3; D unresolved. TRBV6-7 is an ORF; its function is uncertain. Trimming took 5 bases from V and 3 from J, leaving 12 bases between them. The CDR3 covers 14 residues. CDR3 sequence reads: CASSKPGPTDTQYF. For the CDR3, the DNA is TGTGCCAGCAGTAAGCCGGGCCCAACAGATACGCAGTATTTT.

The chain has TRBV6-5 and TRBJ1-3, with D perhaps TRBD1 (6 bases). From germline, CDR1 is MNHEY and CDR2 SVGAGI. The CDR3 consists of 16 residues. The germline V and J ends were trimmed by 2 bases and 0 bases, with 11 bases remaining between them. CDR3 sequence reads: CASSYGGPRSGNTIYF. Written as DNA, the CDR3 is TGTGCCAGCAGTTACGGGGGGCCCCGCTCTGGAAACACCATATATTTT.

DNA of the CDR3: TGTGCCAGCAGTTTAGGGAGGGAGACCCAGTACTTC. It yields the protein CASSLGRETQYF. V and J are TRBV5-8 and TRBJ2-5; tentatively, D is TRBD2 (6 bases). Germline lookup yields CDR1 SGHTS and CDR2 YDEGEE. The CDR3 extends over 12 amino acids. V gave up 5 bases and J gave up 5 bases, with 10 bases separating them.

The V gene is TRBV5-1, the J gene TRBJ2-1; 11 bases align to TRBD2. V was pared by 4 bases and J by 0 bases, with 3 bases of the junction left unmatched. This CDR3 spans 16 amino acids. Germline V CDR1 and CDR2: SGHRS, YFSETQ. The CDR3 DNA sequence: TGCGCCAGCAGCCCTACTAGCGGGAGCTCCTACAATGAGCAGTTCTTC. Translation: CASSPTSGSSYNEQFF.

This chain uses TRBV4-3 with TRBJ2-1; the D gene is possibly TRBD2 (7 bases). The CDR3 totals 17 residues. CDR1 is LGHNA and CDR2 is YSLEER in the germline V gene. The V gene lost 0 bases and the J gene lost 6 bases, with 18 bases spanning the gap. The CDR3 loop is CASSQEGVGGGSNEQFF. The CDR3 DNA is TGCGCCAGCAGCCAAGAGGGGGTGGGAGGGGGTAGCAATGAGCAGTTCTTC.

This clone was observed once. CDR3 sequence: CASRSHTQETQYF. CDR3 nucleotides: TGTGCCAGTAGAAGTCACACCCAAGAGACCCAGTACTTC. The J gene is TRBJ2-5, the V gene TRBV19; D ambiguous. Per germline, CDR1 LNHDA and CDR2 SQIVND (reference sequence). The length of the CDR3 is 13 residues. V was cut by 6 bases and J by 1 base, with 9 bases left in between.

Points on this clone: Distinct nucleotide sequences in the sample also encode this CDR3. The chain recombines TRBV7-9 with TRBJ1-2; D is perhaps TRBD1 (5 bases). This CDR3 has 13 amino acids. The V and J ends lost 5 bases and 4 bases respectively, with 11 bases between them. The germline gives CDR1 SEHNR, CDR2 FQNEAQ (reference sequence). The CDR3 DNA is TGTGCCAGCAGCCTGGGGGGAACCTATGGCTACACCTTC. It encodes CASSLGGTYGYTF.

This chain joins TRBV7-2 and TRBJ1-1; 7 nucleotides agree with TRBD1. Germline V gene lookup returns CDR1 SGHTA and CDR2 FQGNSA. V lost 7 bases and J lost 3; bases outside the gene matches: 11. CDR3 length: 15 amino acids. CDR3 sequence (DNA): TGTGCCAGCATCCTTATAGACAGGGCCGACACTGAAGCTTTCTTT. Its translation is CASILIDRADTEAFF.

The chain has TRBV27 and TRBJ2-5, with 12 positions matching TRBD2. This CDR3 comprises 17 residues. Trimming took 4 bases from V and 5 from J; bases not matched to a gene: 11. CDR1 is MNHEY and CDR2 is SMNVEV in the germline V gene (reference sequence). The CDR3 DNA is TGTGCCAGCAGTTACTCCTCGACTAGCGGGAGTGGGGAGACCCAGTACTTC. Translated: CASSYSSTSGSGETQYF.

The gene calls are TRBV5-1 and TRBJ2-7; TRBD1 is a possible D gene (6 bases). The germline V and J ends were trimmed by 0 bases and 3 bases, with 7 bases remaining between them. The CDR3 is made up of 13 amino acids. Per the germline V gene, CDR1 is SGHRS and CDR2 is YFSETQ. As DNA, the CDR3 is TGCGCCAGCAGCTTGGTACAGGGCTACGAGCAGTACTTC. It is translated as CASSLVQGYEQYF.